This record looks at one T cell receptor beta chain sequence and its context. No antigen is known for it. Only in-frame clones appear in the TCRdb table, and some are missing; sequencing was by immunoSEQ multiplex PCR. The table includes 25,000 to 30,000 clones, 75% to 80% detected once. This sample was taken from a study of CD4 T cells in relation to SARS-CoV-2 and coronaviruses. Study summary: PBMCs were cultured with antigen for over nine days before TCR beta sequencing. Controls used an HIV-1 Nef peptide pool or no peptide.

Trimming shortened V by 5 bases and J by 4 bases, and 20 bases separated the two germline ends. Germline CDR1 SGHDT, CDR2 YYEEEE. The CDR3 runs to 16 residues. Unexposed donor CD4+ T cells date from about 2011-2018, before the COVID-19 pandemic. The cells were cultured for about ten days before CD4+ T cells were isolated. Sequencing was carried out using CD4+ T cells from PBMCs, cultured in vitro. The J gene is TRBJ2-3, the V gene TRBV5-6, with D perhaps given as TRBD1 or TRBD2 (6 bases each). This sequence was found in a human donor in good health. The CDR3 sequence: CASSQPLGGGADTQYF. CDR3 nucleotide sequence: TGTGCCAGCAGTCAACCGCTGGGGGGCGGCGCAGATACGCAGTATTTT.